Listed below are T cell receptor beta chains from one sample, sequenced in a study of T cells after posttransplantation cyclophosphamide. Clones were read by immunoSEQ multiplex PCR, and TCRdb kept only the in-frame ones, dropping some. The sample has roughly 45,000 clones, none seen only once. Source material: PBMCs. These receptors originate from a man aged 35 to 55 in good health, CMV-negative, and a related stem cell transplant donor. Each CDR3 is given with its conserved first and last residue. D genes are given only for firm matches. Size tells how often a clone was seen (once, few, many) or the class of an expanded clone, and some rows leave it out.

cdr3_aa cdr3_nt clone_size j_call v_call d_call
CASSHDRTRYNEQFF TGTGCCAGCAGCCACGACAGGACCCGCTACAATGAGCAGTTCTTC many TRBJ2-1 TRBV5-6 -
CASSDSGDRGHNEQFF TGTGCCAGCAGTGACTCGGGGGACAGGGGGCACAATGAGCAGTTCTTC many TRBJ2-1 TRBV6-4 TRBD1
CASRAGTSYQETQYF TGTGCCAGCAGGGCCGGGACTTCGTACCAAGAGACCCAGTACTTC many TRBJ2-5 TRBV7-8 -
CASTRRGSGGYTF TGTGCCAGCACCCGACGGGGGTCTGGCGGCTACACCTTC many TRBJ1-2 TRBV6-5 -
CASSSWTSFFTGELFF TGTGCCAGCAGCTCCTGGACTAGCTTTTTTACCGGGGAGCTGTTTTTT many TRBJ2-2 TRBV5-6 TRBD2
CASSPPEGLAKNIQYF TGTGCCAGCAGCCCGCCCGAAGGACTAGCCAAAAACATTCAGTACTTC many TRBJ2-4 TRBV5-4 -
CASRGPGVSYEQYF TGTGCCAGCAGAGGACCCGGGGTCTCCTACGAGCAGTACTTC - TRBJ2-7 TRBV6-1 -
CASSRFPAGEQYF TGTGCCAGCAGCCGTTTTCCCGCAGGCGAGCAGTACTTC - TRBJ2-7 TRBV7-9 -
CASSVGAGGVEQFF TGTGCCAGCAGCGTAGGGGCGGGAGGCGTTGAGCAGTTCTTC many TRBJ2-1 TRBV9 TRBD2
CASRRDGSYEQYF TGTGCCAGCAGGCGGGACGGGTCCTACGAGCAGTACTTC many TRBJ2-7 TRBV2 -
CAISGAGLPHEQYF TGTGCCATCAGTGGAGCGGGACTACCTCACGAGCAGTACTTC many TRBJ2-7 TRBV10-3 TRBD2
CATSSSSTGGHGYTF TGTGCCACCAGCTCTTCATCAACAGGGGGGCATGGCTACACCTTC many TRBJ1-2 TRBV15 TRBD1
CASSVDGRVTGELFF TGTGCCAGCAGCGTAGACGGGAGGGTTACCGGGGAGCTGTTTTTT many TRBJ2-2 TRBV9 TRBD2
CASSQAGTTVYEQYF TGTGCCAGCAGCCAGGCCGGGACAACCGTATACGAGCAGTACTTC many TRBJ2-7 TRBV6-5 -
CASTGTAFGELFF TGTGCCAGTACCGGGACAGCTTTTGGGGAGCTGTTTTTT many TRBJ2-2 TRBV19 TRBD1
CASMGRGQGDEKLFF TGTGCCAGTATGGGACGGGGACAGGGAGATGAAAAACTGTTTTTT many TRBJ1-4 TRBV19 TRBD1
CAIRSGTSGSNEQYF TGTGCCATCAGATCGGGGACTAGCGGGAGTAACGAGCAGTACTTC many TRBJ2-7 TRBV10-3 TRBD2
CASSPSLAPEQFF TGTGCCAGCAGCCCGTCACTCGCTCCTGAGCAGTTCTTC many TRBJ2-1 TRBV14 -
CASSLPQGILNTGELFF TGTGCCAGCAGCTTACCTCAGGGGATCCTGAACACCGGGGAGCTGTTTTTT few TRBJ2-2 TRBV7-2 -
CASSSLGYLDEQFF TGTGCCAGCAGCTCTCTCGGGTACCTGGATGAGCAGTTCTTC many TRBJ2-1 TRBV7-8 -
CATSRAGSYEQYF TGTGCCACCAGCAGAGCGGGGAGCTACGAGCAGTACTTC many TRBJ2-7 TRBV15 -
CASSVGPSPGFYEQYF TGTGCCAGCAGCGTAGGACCCTCACCGGGTTTCTACGAGCAGTACTTC many TRBJ2-7 TRBV9 -
CASSRILDNEKLFF TGTGCCAGTAGCCGAATCCTAGATAATGAAAAACTGTTTTTT many TRBJ1-4 TRBV19 -
CAISERSPSTDTQYF TGTGCCATCAGTGAGCGGAGCCCTAGCACAGATACGCAGTATTTT many TRBJ2-3 TRBV10-3 -
CASSTRWGLAGGREQYF TGTGCCAGTAGTACCCGCTGGGGACTAGCGGGAGGGCGCGAGCAGTACTTC many TRBJ2-7 TRBV19 TRBD2
CSAEGQGSYEQYF TGCAGCGCAGAGGGACAGGGATCCTACGAGCAGTACTTC many TRBJ2-7 TRBV29-1 TRBD1
CSVGEEVGYNEQFF TGCAGCGTGGGCGAGGAGGTGGGCTACAATGAGCAGTTCTTC many TRBJ2-1 TRBV29-1 -
CASSFIPNEQYF TGTGCCAGCAGCTTTATTCCCAACGAGCAGTACTTC few TRBJ2-7 TRBV5-6 -
CASSIHTGGGFYTEAFF TGTGCCAGTAGTATCCACACGGGAGGGGGCTTCTACACTGAAGCTTTCTTT many TRBJ1-1 TRBV19 TRBD1
CASSALAGGPGEQFF TGTGCCAGCAGTGCCCTAGCGGGAGGGCCTGGGGAGCAGTTCTTC many TRBJ2-1 TRBV6-4 TRBD2
CASSVRSGSGANVLTF TGTGCCAGCAGCGTTCGATCGGGCTCTGGGGCCAACGTCCTGACTTTC many TRBJ2-6 TRBV9 -
CASSSPLAGEQFF TGTGCCAGCAGTTCCCCATTGGCCGGGGAGCAGTTCTTC many TRBJ2-1 TRBV6-5 -
CASSFLAGGPDEQFF TGTGCCAGCAGTTTCCTAGCGGGAGGGCCAGATGAGCAGTTCTTC many TRBJ2-1 TRBV27 TRBD2
CASSATSFSSYEQYF TGTGCCAGCAGCGCCACTAGTTTTAGCTCCTACGAGCAGTACTTC many TRBJ2-7 TRBV27 -
CSVAGLAGVSSYNEQFF TGCAGCGTAGCTGGACTAGCGGGAGTGAGCTCCTACAATGAGCAGTTCTTC many TRBJ2-1 TRBV29-1 TRBD2
CASSQEGGWGDRSSYEQYF TGTGCCAGCAGCCAAGAGGGTGGCTGGGGGGACAGGAGCTCCTACGAGCAGTACTTC few TRBJ2-7 TRBV14 TRBD1
CASSPPGRQGNYGYTF TGTGCCAGCTCACCACCGGGGAGACAGGGGAACTATGGCTACACCTTC many TRBJ1-2 TRBV18 TRBD1
CASSPRTPGNTGELFF TGTGCCAGCAGTCCACGGACACCTGGGAACACCGGGGAGCTGTTTTTT many TRBJ2-2 TRBV27 -